These 19 T cell receptor beta chains originate from one sample sequenced in a study of T-cell reconstitution after alpha-beta-depleted transplantation in children. Preparing the TCRbeta library involved the use of unique molecular identifiers. TCRdb called the PCR reads again in MiXCR, with one record for every CDR3 protein. The table includes 780,000 or so distinct CDR3 sequences, roughly 15% detected once. Source: PBMCs, mostly from graft donor cells, taken 360 days after TCRalphabeta/CD19-depleted stem cell transplant. Receptors originate from a male patient under 18 who had a stem cell transplant for acute lymphoblastic leukemia, so the T cells may come from the graft donor.

This clonotype showed up just a few times. V gene TRBV7-2 combines with J gene TRBJ2-2; the match to TRBD2 covers 13 bases. Unmatched junction bases numbered 4, after V lost 5 bases and J lost 1 base. The CDR3 covers 17 residues. Germline CDR1 and CDR2: SGHTA and FQGNSA. The CDR3 protein is CASSQGLAGLNTGELFF. The CDR3 DNA reads TGTGCCAGCAGCCAGGGACTAGCGGGACTGAACACCGGGGAGCTGTTTTTT.

The sample holds many counts of this clonotype. J is TRBJ1-5 and V is TRBV20-1; D is unresolved. The germline V gene encodes CDR1 DFQATT and CDR2 SNEGSKA (reference sequence). Trimming left V 0 bases short and J 7 bases short, with 10 bases between. The CDR3 contains 13 residues. CDR3 bases: TGCAGTGCTAGAGAACTTATGGGACAGCCCCAGCATTTT. Protein sequence: CSARELMGQPQHF.

CDR3 sequence: CASSVFQPQHF. DNA for the CDR3: TGTGCCAGCAGTGTATTCCAGCCCCAGCATTTT. This chain links TRBV6-1 with TRBJ1-5; no definite D call. This CDR3 has 11 residues. The V and J ends lost 4 bases and 7 bases respectively, with 5 bases between them. The germline gives CDR1 MNHNS, CDR2 SASEGT.

This chain links TRBV5-1 with TRBJ2-1, with D possibly being TRBD2 (5 bases). CDR1 and CDR2 from the germline V gene are SGHRS and YFSETQ. Trimming removed 6 bases at V and 4 bases at J, with 14 bases between. This CDR3 is built from 14 residues. CDR3 loop: CASIDGVTYNEQFF. CDR3 nucleotides: TGCGCCAGCATCGACGGGGTGACTTACAATGAGCAGTTCTTC.

In its sample, this clonotype was seen a few times. The chain carries TRBV12-3 or TRBV12-4 and TRBJ2-5, with D unresolved. The germline V and J ends were trimmed by 3 bases and 3 bases, with 14 bases remaining between them. The CDR3 is 15 residues long. In nucleotides, the CDR3 is TGTGCCAGCAGTTTCCCAGAACCTGAAGAAGAGACCCAGTACTTC. This encodes CASSFPEPEEETQYF.

This rearrangement joins TRBV5-1 to TRBJ1-5; D is perhaps TRBD1 (5 bases). V shed 4 bases and J shed 3 bases, with 11 bases lying between them. The germline gives CDR1 SGHRS, CDR2 YFSETQ. CDR3 length: 14 residues. For the CDR3, the DNA is TGCGCCAGCAGCCTCGACAGCCACAATCAGCCCCAGCATTTT. Its translation is CASSLDSHNQPQHF.

The genes are TRBV28 and TRBJ1-3; D perhaps matches TRBD1 (5 bases). The CDR3 extends over 15 amino acids. V gave up 2 bases and J gave up 0 bases, with 8 bases separating them. The germline V gene has CDR1 MDHEN and CDR2 SYDVKM. For the CDR3, the DNA is TGTGCCAGCAGTTTAGGGGCGAGCTCTGGAAACACCATATATTTT. It is translated as CASSLGASSGNTIYF.

This clonotype was counted a few times. This sequence joins TRBV5-1 and TRBJ2-7; D unclear. The CDR3 has 11 amino acids. V lost 2 bases, J lost 6 bases, and 6 bases lay in between. The V gene's germline CDR1 is SGHRS and CDR2 YFSETQ. CDR3 protein: CASSFVGEQYF. The CDR3 region has the DNA TGCGCCAGCAGCTTCGTCGGCGAGCAGTACTTC.

Here the CDR3 DNA reads TGTGCCAGCATTAGGGGGAGTGGGGCCCCCAATGAGCAGTTCTTC. It translates to CASIRGSGAPNEQFF. The chain combines TRBV12-3 or TRBV12-4 with TRBJ2-1; possible D gene TRBD1, 6 bases. This CDR3 region has 15 residues. V lost 7 bases and J 6 bases, leaving 19 bases between the germline ends.

This clonotype was observed a handful of times. This rearrangement joins TRBV29-1 to TRBJ2-3; TRBD1 matches at 11 bases. V shed 7 bases, J shed 5 bases, and the junction held 5 bases outside the gene matches. Looked up from germline, CDR1 is SQVTM and CDR2 is ANQGSEA. The CDR3 contains 13 residues. The chain's CDR3 is CSAPGQGEDTQYF. As DNA, the CDR3 is TGCAGCGCCCCGGGACAGGGGGAAGATACGCAGTATTTT.

The chain links TRBV29-1 to TRBJ1-1; 7 positions match TRBD1. Germline CDR1 SQVTM, CDR2 ANQGSEA. This CDR3 comprises 10 residues. The ends lost 7 bases at V and 7 bases at J; junction bases unmatched: 3. CDR3 sequence: CSAGDSEAFF. CDR3 nucleotides: TGCAGCGCCGGGGACAGTGAAGCTTTCTTT.

The chain carries TRBV5-1 and TRBJ2-4; 8 nucleotides align to TRBD2. Germline V gene lookup returns CDR1 SGHRS and CDR2 YFSETQ. The CDR3 length is 16 residues. V dropped 3 bases and J dropped 11; count of bases not matched to a gene: 16. The CDR3 here is CASSYSLGLAEALQYF. The CDR3 nucleotides are TGCGCCAGCAGCTACTCTCTAGGACTAGCCGAGGCCCTTCAGTACTTC.

In this sample, this clonotype turned up many times. The J gene is TRBJ2-2, the V gene TRBV27; 8 bases map to TRBD1. The CDR3 runs to 16 residues. Trimming removed 5 bases from V and 4 bases from J; junction bases left unmatched: 9. CDR1 MNHEY and CDR2 SMNVEV come from the germline V gene (reference sequence). CDR3 residues: CASSATGVGGTGELFF. The DNA of the CDR3 is TGTGCCAGCAGTGCGACAGGGGTCGGGGGCACCGGGGAGCTGTTTTTT.

The gene calls are TRBV4-2 and TRBJ2-7; weak D call: TRBD2 (6 bases). Trimming stripped 4 bases from V and 3 bases from J, with 16 bases between. Germline CDR1 is LGHNA and CDR2 is YNFKEQ. CDR3 length: 15 amino acids. CDR3 sequence (DNA): TGTGCCAGCAGCCGGGTCCGGGACTTCAACTACGAGCAGTACTTC. Amino acids: CASSRVRDFNYEQYF.

V usage is TRBV6-4 and J usage is TRBJ2-1, with 7 bases identical to TRBD2. Trimming removed 8 bases from V and 8 bases from J; junction bases left unmatched: 12. The CDR3 is made up of 14 amino acids. Per germline, CDR1 MRHNA and CDR2 SNTAGT. CDR3 region: CASGTGGRGDEQFF. The CDR3 DNA sequence: TGTGCCAGCGGGACGGGAGGTAGAGGCGATGAGCAGTTCTTC.

The rearrangement links TRBV6-2 or TRBV6-3 to TRBJ2-1, with TRBD2 matching over 8 bases. The CDR3 runs to 15 residues. Germline lookup yields CDR1 MNHEY and CDR2 SVGEGT. J gave up 8 bases and V 2 bases, and 8 bases lay outside the gene matches. CDR3 amino acids: CASSYLGLVSDEQFF. CDR3 bases: TGTGCCAGCAGTTACCTGGGACTAGTATCCGATGAGCAGTTCTTC.

This clonotype has a count of ten or more. The rearrangement uses TRBV29-1 and TRBJ1-6; D is uncertain. Trimming removed 5 bases at V and 6 bases at J, with 8 bases between. The CDR3 is made up of 12 amino acids. Per the germline V gene, CDR1 is SQVTM and CDR2 is ANQGSEA. CDR3 nucleotides: TGCAGCGTTAGGGAGGCTAATTCACCCCTCCACTTT. It codes for CSVREANSPLHF.

The chain carries TRBV15 and TRBJ1-2; the match to TRBD1 covers 10 bases. CDR3 length: 16 residues. The ends lost 0 bases at V and 3 bases at J; junction bases unmatched: 4. CDR1 and CDR2 (germline): LNHNV, YYDKDF (reference sequence). The CDR3 nucleotides read TGTGCCACCAGCAGAGATCTAGGACAGGGGGACTATGGCTACACCTTC. It encodes CATSRDLGQGDYGYTF.

V is TRBV9 and J is TRBJ2-1, with TRBD2 identical over 9 bases. This CDR3 is built from 16 residues. With 0 bases clipped from V and 9 bases from J, the junction kept 10 bases outside the gene matches. Germline V gene data show CDR1 as SGDLS and CDR2 as YYNGEE. The chain's CDR3 is CASSVVVSGRSVEQFF. The DNA for the CDR3 is TGTGCCAGCAGCGTAGTGGTTAGCGGGAGAAGTGTTGAGCAGTTCTTC.